The 24 T cell receptor beta chains given below trace back to one sample, sequenced in a study of cytomegalovirus exposure and HLA in healthy donors. PCR amplification relied on 60 Vbeta primers (plus 13 Jbeta primers). Sequencing used immunoSEQ multiplex PCR; TCRdb keeps in-frame clones, though not all of them. The sample records roughly 100,000 clones, 77% being singletons. Sequencing was done on a sample of PBMCs. The receptor set was obtained from a female donor in good health and CMV-seronegative.

On this clone itself: The same CDR3 arises from other DNA sequences in this sample as well. This chain links TRBV7-3 with TRBJ2-1, with no clear D. Germline assignment: CDR1 SGHTA and CDR2 FQGTGA. The CDR3 has 13 residues. V was cut by 2 bases and J by 7 bases, with 9 bases left in between. For the CDR3, the DNA is TGTGCCAGCAGCTTAGGGCTTTATAATGAGCAGTTCTTC. Amino acid sequence: CASSLGLYNEQFF.

This chain uses TRBV14 with TRBJ1-1, with D unresolved. The CDR3 contains 13 residues. V was pared by 3 bases and J by 2 bases, with 7 bases between. Germline V gene lookup returns CDR1 SGHDN and CDR2 FVKESK. CDR3 bases: TGTGCCAGCAGCCAGTTCAGAAACACTGAAGCTTTCTTT. Protein sequence: CASSQFRNTEAFF.

The rearrangement joins TRBV6-5 to TRBJ1-1; D remains unclear. Per the germline V gene, CDR1 is MNHEY and CDR2 is SVGAGI. The CDR3 length is 13 residues. V was trimmed by 0 bases and J by 9 bases, leaving 11 bases between them. The CDR3 sequence is CASSYSSSNQAFF. The CDR3 region has the DNA TGTGCCAGCAGTTACTCGAGTTCGAACCAAGCTTTCTTT.

This sequence joins TRBV4-2 and TRBJ2-5; 9 positions agree with TRBD2. The V segment lost 1 base and the J segment 5 bases; nucleotides outside the gene matches: 8. The CDR3 is 16 amino acids. Per the germline V gene, CDR1 is LGHNA and CDR2 is YNFKEQ. CDR3 loop: CASSQGGAGGGETQYF. The CDR3 nucleotides are TGTGCCAGCAGCCAAGGAGGAGCGGGGGGCGGGGAGACCCAGTACTTC.

The CDR3 DNA follows: TGTGCCAGCAGCTTTTCTGCAGGGATCTATGGCTACACCTTC. Translated: CASSFSAGIYGYTF. This chain joins TRBV11-2 and TRBJ1-2, with D tentatively TRBD1 (5 bases). This CDR3 is 14 amino acids long. The V and J ends lost 3 bases and 4 bases respectively, with 12 bases between them. CDR1 is SGHAT and CDR2 is FQNNGV in the germline V gene.

The chain is built from TRBV19 and TRBJ2-2; D might be TRBD2 (5 bases). Germline V gene data show CDR1 as LNHDA and CDR2 as SQIVND (reference sequence). Trimming took 6 bases from V and 1 from J, leaving 15 bases between them. This CDR3 contains 16 residues. CDR3: CASRPGGGMNTGELFF. Here the CDR3 DNA reads TGTGCCAGTAGGCCCGGTGGAGGAATGAACACCGGGGAGCTGTTTTTT. The full variable domain, its missing parts supplied by reference TRBV19 and TRBJ2-2, is DGGITQSPKYLFRKEGQNVTLSCEQNLNHDAMYWYRQDPGQGLRLIYYSQIVNDFQKGDIAEGYSVSREKKESFPLTVTSAQKNPTAFYLCASRPGGGMNTGELFFGEGSRLTVL.

The chain couples TRBV7-9 to TRBJ1-5; D ambiguous. V gave up 5 bases and J gave up 7 bases, with 15 bases separating them. The CDR3 is 14 residues long. The germline V gene encodes CDR1 SEHNR and CDR2 FQNEAQ (reference sequence). CDR3 sequence (DNA): TGTGCCAGCAGCCGGGAAGGCTTCGGACAGCCCCAGCATTTT. This codes for CASSREGFGQPQHF.

The chain uses TRBV29-1 and TRBJ2-7; maybe TRBD1 (6 bases). The CDR3 has 14 amino acids. Germline V gene sequence: CDR1 SQVTM, CDR2 ANQGSEA. Trimming left V 5 bases short and J 1 base short, with 15 bases between. The chain's CDR3 is CSVSDRIRSYEQYF. The CDR3 nucleotides are TGCAGCGTTTCTGACAGGATCAGGTCCTACGAGCAGTACTTC.

The genes are TRBV14 and TRBJ2-4; 9 nucleotides line up with TRBD1. Germline loops: CDR1 SGHDN, CDR2 FVKESK. The ends lost 4 bases at V and 7 bases at J; junction bases unmatched: 8. The CDR3 is 15 amino acids. The CDR3 sequence is CASSPRDRVWNIQYF. The CDR3 DNA follows: TGTGCCAGCAGCCCCCGGGACAGGGTATGGAACATTCAGTACTTC.

The chain carries TRBV9 and TRBJ2-1, with D possibly TRBD2 on 5 matching bases. The CDR3 has 16 residues. V lost 0 bases to trimming and J lost 8 bases, with 18 bases between them. Germline V gene lookup returns CDR1 SGDLS and CDR2 YYNGEE. The CDR3: CASSVARGRSLYEQFF. The CDR3 DNA reads TGTGCCAGCAGCGTAGCTCGGGGTAGAAGTTTGTATGAGCAGTTCTTC.

The chain joins TRBV6-1 to TRBJ2-1, with a weak D call TRBD2 (5 bases). Trimming took off 2 bases at V and 1 base at J, with 15 bases between the two ends. CDR1 is MNHNS and CDR2 is SASEGT in the germline V gene. The length of the CDR3 is 17 residues. This CDR3 is CASSERSWTSSYNEQFF. CDR3 DNA sequence: TGTGCCAGCAGTGAACGTTCCTGGACTTCATCCTACAATGAGCAGTTCTTC.

This sequence joins TRBV5-1 and TRBJ1-2, with TRBD1 matching 12 bases. The ends lost 7 bases at V and 2 bases at J; junction bases unmatched: 12. Germline V gene data show CDR1 as SGHRS and CDR2 as YFSETQ. The CDR3 contains 17 residues. CDR3: CASASDRDRGHNYGYTF. For the CDR3, the DNA is TGCGCCAGCGCTTCCGACCGGGACAGGGGGCACAACTATGGCTACACCTTC. Combining the CDR3 with reference TRBV5-1 and TRBJ1-2 gives the whole variable domain KAGVTQTPRYLIKTRGQQVTLSCSPISGHRSVSWYQQTPGQGLQFLFEYFSETQRNKGNFPGRFSGRQFSNSRSEMNVSTLELGDSALYLCASASDRDRGHNYGYTFGSGTRLTVV.

This clone has a single count. This sequence joins TRBV13 and TRBJ2-1, with a weak D call TRBD2 (5 bases). Trimming took off 5 bases at V and 0 bases at J, with 20 bases between the two ends. Germline assignment: CDR1 PRHDT and CDR2 FYEKMQ (reference sequence). The CDR3 runs 18 residues. CDR3 protein: CASSPISPSSGSYNEQFF. In nucleotides, the CDR3 is TGTGCCAGCAGCCCCATTAGCCCTAGCAGCGGCTCCTACAATGAGCAGTTCTTC.

Details on this clone: The sample contains more than one DNA sequence encoding this CDR3. The chain uses TRBV5-1 and TRBJ2-6; D is unclear. Trimming shortened V by 2 bases and J by 2 bases, and 5 bases separated the two germline ends. CDR1 and CDR2 from the germline V gene are SGHRS and YFSETQ. CDR3 length: 14 amino acids. CDR3: CASSLVAGANVLTF. The CDR3 DNA reads as TGCGCCAGCAGCTTAGTAGCTGGGGCCAACGTCCTGACTTTC. The full variable domain, in which reference TRBV5-1 and TRBJ2-6 provide the parts outside the CDR3, is KAGVTQTPRYLIKTRGQQVTLSCSPISGHRSVSWYQQTPGQGLQFLFEYFSETQRNKGNFPGRFSGRQFSNSRSEMNVSTLELGDSALYLCASSLVAGANVLTFGAGSRLTVL.

The genes are TRBV19 and TRBJ2-2, with 9 bases fitting TRBD1. J gave up 1 base and V 5 bases, and 2 bases lay outside the gene matches. CDR3 size: 15 residues. CDR1 and CDR2 (germline): LNHDA, SQIVND (reference sequence). The CDR3, as DNA: TGTGCCAGTAGTGCGACAGGGGGGAACACCGGGGAGCTGTTTTTT. Translated: CASSATGGNTGELFF. Based on the CDR3 plus reference TRBV19 and TRBJ2-2, the full variable domain is DGGITQSPKYLFRKEGQNVTLSCEQNLNHDAMYWYRQDPGQGLRLIYYSQIVNDFQKGDIAEGYSVSREKKESFPLTVTSAQKNPTAFYLCASSATGGNTGELFFGEGSRLTVL.

This chain connects TRBV29-1 to TRBJ2-4, with D unresolved. Germline CDR1 SQVTM, CDR2 ANQGSEA. The CDR3 length is 14 residues. V was shortened by 6 bases and J by 0 bases, with 12 bases between the two germline ends. This chain's CDR3 is CSVASHLAKNIQYF. CDR3 in DNA: TGCAGCGTCGCCTCACACCTAGCCAAAAACATTCAGTACTTC.

The rearrangement joins TRBV9 to TRBJ1-4; D unresolved. CDR3 length: 14 residues. Germline V CDR1 and CDR2: SGDLS, YYNGEE. Trimming took 0 bases from V and 6 from J, leaving 9 bases between them. CDR3 residues: CASSVDGVDEKLFF. In nucleotides, the CDR3 is TGTGCCAGCAGCGTAGACGGGGTAGATGAAAAACTGTTTTTT.

The chain links TRBV14 to TRBJ2-3, with 12 positions matching TRBD1. The CDR3 sequence is 18 residues long. CDR1 and CDR2 from the germline V gene are SGHDN and FVKESK. J was trimmed by 5 bases and V by 0 bases; bases with no gene match: 9. CDR3 DNA sequence: TGTGCCAGCAGCCAAGATCTCCCGGGACAGGGGGCGGGAGATACGCAGTATTTT. Translation: CASSQDLPGQGAGDTQYF.

A few counts support this clone. V gene TRBV6-6 combines with J gene TRBJ2-7; TRBD1 matches 10 bases. Trimming cost V 5 bases and J 9 bases; bases outside gene matches: 13. Germline V gene data show CDR1 as MNHNY and CDR2 as SVGAGI (reference sequence). The CDR3 loop spans 15 amino acids. The CDR3 region has the DNA TGTGCCAGCAGTCCCCTGGGGGGACAGGGGAAGGTGCAGTACTTC. Protein sequence: CASSPLGGQGKVQYF.

The chain couples TRBV19 to TRBJ1-4; D is unresolved. This CDR3 contains 18 residues. Trimming removed 2 bases at V and 0 bases at J, with 16 bases between. CDR1 is LNHDA and CDR2 is SQIVND in the germline V gene (reference sequence). DNA of the CDR3: TGTGCCAGTAGTATAAGACAAACCACCCTACCAACTAATGAAAAACTGTTTTTT. This encodes CASSIRQTTLPTNEKLFF.

The rearrangement uses TRBV7-9 and TRBJ1-2; TRBD1 agrees at 7 bases. This CDR3 has 13 residues. CDR1 SEHNR and CDR2 FQNEAQ come from the germline V gene (reference sequence). J lost 8 bases, V lost 5 bases, and 8 bases had no gene match. The CDR3 loop is CASSRQGGIGYTF. The CDR3, as DNA: TGTGCCAGCAGCCGACAGGGAGGAATCGGCTACACCTTC.

This clone was counted between two and nine times. The CDR3 nucleotides read TGTGCCAGCAGCCGCCTTCCGGGACAGGGCTACAATGAGCAGTTCTTC. Protein product: CASSRLPGQGYNEQFF. This chain connects TRBV5-6 to TRBJ2-1; 9 bases fit TRBD1. CDR1 and CDR2 from the germline V gene are SGHDT and YYEEEE. J lost 3 bases, V lost 4 bases, and 8 bases had no gene match. The CDR3 covers 16 residues.

The chain combines TRBV5-4 with TRBJ2-5; 14 bases align to TRBD2. The germline V gene encodes CDR1 SGHNT and CDR2 YYREEE (reference sequence). CDR3 size: 20 residues. V was pared by 10 bases and J by 2 bases, with 22 bases of the junction left unmatched. Here the CDR3 DNA reads TGTGCCTCCAAGGGTCCGAGCATCGGGACTAGCGGGAGACGGCAAGAGACCCAGTACTTC. Protein: CASKGPSIGTSGRRQETQYF.

In the case of this clone: The junction differs from germline at one of its ends, possibly a read error. The chain carries TRBV29-1 and TRBJ1-1, with D uncertain. This CDR3 has 11 residues. Germline V CDR1 and CDR2: SQVTM, ANQGSEA. CDR3 sequence (DNA): TGCAGCGTTGAAGACAACAGTGAAGCTTTCTTT. Translated, it gives CSVEDNSEAFF.